These 14 T cell receptor beta chains were sequenced from one sample in a study of patients and donors after allogeneic stem cell transplantation. TCRdb fed the RT-PCR reads into MiXCR, producing one record per CDR3 protein. The sample holds about 960,000 distinct CDR3 sequences; approximately 18% are singletons and the top ten take around 6%. The sequenced sample consisted of blood, either unsorted or a sorted T cell fraction (not recorded which). The receptors come from a human donor who was either an allogeneic HSCT recipient or a stem cell or donor lymphocyte infusion donor (not recorded which). It is not recorded whose cells these are; they may come from a transplant donor.

This clonotype turned up a few times. The rearrangement joins TRBV11-1 to TRBJ1-6; D is perhaps TRBD1 (5 bases). Germline V lookup: CDR1 SGHAT, CDR2 FQDESV (reference sequence). V was cut by 6 bases and J by 4 bases, with 22 bases left in between. The CDR3 is 18 residues long. Written as DNA, the CDR3 is TGTGCCAGCAGAGTCATGGACACCCCAGCTTCTTATAATTCACCCCTCCACTTT. Translated, it gives CASRVMDTPASYNSPLHF.

The genes are TRBV5-6 and TRBJ1-3, with 7 positions matching TRBD1. This CDR3 region has 16 residues. V lost 4 bases and J lost 8; bases outside the gene matches: 15. Germline CDR1 reads SGHDT; CDR2 reads YYEEEE. In DNA form, the CDR3 reads TGTGCCAGCAGCCCTGACAGGGCCGCTACAGGGGACACCATATATTTT. Its translation: CASSPDRAATGDTIYF.

The chain combines TRBV27 with TRBJ2-2, with 7 bases that match TRBD2. The V segment lost 6 bases and the J segment 1 base; nucleotides outside the gene matches: 17. The CDR3 runs to 19 residues. Germline V lookup: CDR1 MNHEY, CDR2 SMNVEV (reference sequence). The CDR3 here is CASSPRDKVGGRNTGELFF. CDR3 bases: TGTGCCAGCAGCCCCAGGGATAAGGTGGGCGGGAGGAACACCGGGGAGCTGTTTTTT.

This clonotype was counted many times. The chain recombines TRBV12-3 or TRBV12-4 with TRBJ2-7; D might be TRBD1 (6 bases). The length of the CDR3 is 15 residues. V lost 6 bases to trimming and J lost 0 bases, with 15 bases between them. Written as DNA, the CDR3 is TGTGCCAGCAGGGGGACATTCGTCAGCTCCTACGAGCAGTACTTC. This codes for CASRGTFVSSYEQYF.

This clonotype was picked up a small number of times. The V and J genes are TRBV12-3 or TRBV12-4 and TRBJ1-2; no firm D call. The CDR3 length is 14 residues. V was pared by 1 base and J by 6 bases, with 12 bases between. CDR3 residues: CASSLVEGYDGYTF. The CDR3 DNA is TGTGCCAGCAGTTTAGTAGAGGGTTACGATGGCTACACCTTC.

This clonotype was picked up a small number of times. Its ends do not fully match the called genes, so a read error is possible. The V and J genes are TRBV11-2 and TRBJ1-1; no reliable D call. This CDR3 contains 15 residues. The germline V gene encodes CDR1 SGHAT and CDR2 FQNNGV. CDR3 coding DNA: TGTGCCAGCACCTTACCCCTGGGTAGGAACACTGAAGCTTTCTTT. This translates into CASTLPLGRNTEAFF.

This sequence joins TRBV5-6 and TRBJ1-4, with D perhaps TRBD1 (6 bases). CDR3 size: 16 residues. The ends were cut back, 2 bases at V and 7 bases at J, with 18 bases in the middle. Per germline, CDR1 SGHDT and CDR2 YYEEEE. CDR3 loop: CASSFYGTGQTEKLFF. Here the CDR3 DNA reads TGTGCCAGCAGCTTTTATGGAACCGGACAGACTGAAAAACTGTTTTTT.

This chain links TRBV7-2 with TRBJ1-2; 8 bases fit TRBD1. CDR1 is SGHTA, CDR2 FQGNSA, per germline. This CDR3 is 15 amino acids long. V trimming: 5 bases; J trimming: 3 bases; junction bases outside the gene matches: 8. In DNA, the CDR3 is TGTGCCAGCAGCGCCGAGACAGGGGCTTACTATGGCTACACCTTC. Translating it yields CASSAETGAYYGYTF. Variable domain in full (rest from reference TRBV7-2 and TRBJ1-2): GAGVSQSPSNKVTEKGKDVELRCDPISGHTALYWYRQSLGQGLEFLIYFQGNSAPDKSGLPSDRFSAERTGGSVSTLTIQRTQQEDSAVYLCASSAETGAYYGYTFGSGTRLTVV.

The chain links TRBV7-8 to TRBJ2-1; a weak D match, TRBD2 (6 bases). V lost 6 bases to trimming and J lost 8 bases, with 20 bases between them. The CDR3 covers 15 residues. Germline V lookup: CDR1 SGHVS, CDR2 FQNEAQ. CDR3 sequence: CASRPTRIWFDEQFF. In nucleotides, the CDR3 is TGTGCCAGCAGACCGACTAGGATCTGGTTCGATGAGCAGTTCTTC.

V is TRBV6-2 or TRBV6-3 and J is TRBJ1-1; D perhaps matches TRBD1 (5 bases). The V gene's germline CDR1 is MNHEY and CDR2 SVGEGT. Trimming removed 5 bases at V and 4 bases at J, with 8 bases between. This CDR3 is built from 12 residues. CDR3 DNA sequence: TGTGCCAGCAGTCGGACACTCACTGAAGCTTTCTTT. Amino acids: CASSRTLTEAFF.

The chain combines TRBV5-6 with TRBJ2-3; D ambiguous. CDR3 length equals 16 residues. Between the trimmed V and J ends, which lost 4 bases and 4 bases, there was a span of 19 bases. Germline CDR1 reads SGHDT; CDR2 reads YYEEEE. The CDR3 nucleotides read TGTGCCAGCAGCCCCTGGTTAGGGCGCGGCGCAGATACGCAGTATTTT. Translation: CASSPWLGRGADTQYF.

The J gene is TRBJ2-3, the V gene TRBV15, with unresolved D. V lost 8 bases and J 1 base, leaving 7 bases between the germline ends. This CDR3 spans 12 amino acids. CDR1 is LNHNV and CDR2 is YYDKDF in the germline V gene (reference sequence). The CDR3 DNA reads TGTGCCACCGCCTGGGGCACAGATACGCAGTATTTT. Translated, it gives CATAWGTDTQYF. Complete variable domain (other parts from reference TRBV15 and TRBJ2-3): DAMVIQNPRYQVTQFGKPVTLSCSQTLNHNVMYWYQQKSSQAPKLLFHYYDKDFNNEADTPDNFQSRRPNTSFCFLDIRSPGLGDTAMYLCATAWGTDTQYFGPGTRLTVL.

The chain combines TRBV5-1 with TRBJ1-5; D call uncertain. The CDR3 covers 15 residues. Germline V gene sequence: CDR1 SGHRS, CDR2 YFSETQ. Trimming took off 0 bases at V and 1 base at J, with 8 bases between the two ends. The CDR3 nucleotides are TGCGCCAGCAGCTTGGAGTCGGGGAGCAATCAGCCCCAGCATTTT. It specifies CASSLESGSNQPQHF.

This clonotype was observed at least ten times. The gene calls are TRBV5-1 and TRBJ1-1; D is unclear. The ends were cut back, 2 bases at V and 4 bases at J, with 12 bases in the middle. The CDR3 runs 14 residues. Germline V gene data show CDR1 as SGHRS and CDR2 as YFSETQ. CDR3 DNA sequence: TGCGCCAGCAGCTTTAATCCAGGCATCACTGAAGCTTTCTTT. Translating gives CASSFNPGITEAFF.